Listed below are T cell receptor beta chains from one sample, sequenced in a study of response to subunit inactivated influenza vaccine. TCRdb used MiXCR to reprocess the RT-PCR reads, holding one entry per CDR3 protein. Among over 450,000 distinct CDR3 sequences, 13% were seen once, and the ten largest hold roughly 14%. This material consisted of PBMCs from blood, taken roughly 48 days after vaccination. These receptors originate from a man aged 45-65 years who received an inactivated influenza vaccine. CDR3s include the opening cysteine and the closing phenylalanine or tryptophan.

v_gene	j_gene	CDR3aa
TRBV7-2	TRBJ2-4	CASSRGGLAEAKNIQYF
TRBV20-1	TRBJ2-7	CSAHRARGEQYF
TRBV7-9	TRBJ2-7	CASSLEGLAGDEQYF
TRBV4-3	TRBJ2-1	CASSQEVYRGRGPEQFF
TRBV20-1	TRBJ2-3	CSASPGLAGMTDTQYF
TRBV7-9	TRBJ2-7	CASSPGLASPYEQYF
TRBV12-3/TRBV12-4	TRBJ2-1	CASSYPGRRNEQFF
TRBV5-1	TRBJ1-6	CASSLGGTGNSPLHF
TRBV29-1	TRBJ2-4	CSVGGAKNIQYF
TRBV4-3	TRBJ2-3	CASSRHRERVDTQYF
TRBV11-1	TRBJ2-1	CASSYQRASYNEQFF
TRBV5-6	TRBJ1-2	CASSRGRGGYTF
TRBV2	TRBJ1-4	CASSLGKLFF
TRBV4-2	TRBJ2-7	CASSQEGGGRWYEQYF
TRBV5-1	TRBJ2-7	CASSLAGLTFYEQYF
TRBV4-2	TRBJ1-1	CASSQVGQMNTEAFF
TRBV7-8	TRBJ2-2	CASSPLWTGELFF
TRBV12-3/TRBV12-4	TRBJ2-6	CASSSDREAAGANVLTF
TRBV11-2	TRBJ2-5	CASRNRDRSPGQYF
TRBV5-6	TRBJ2-5	CASSLFTGLETQYF
TRBV7-2	TRBJ1-6	CASSLEGGGASNSPLHF
TRBV2	TRBJ2-3	CASSEAGAGADTQYF
TRBV6-1	TRBJ2-3	CASRMAGGPISTDTQYF
TRBV24-1	TRBJ2-7	CATSSGGDEQYF
TRBV5-1	TRBJ1-1	CASSLGSVLMNTEAFF
TRBV5-6	TRBJ1-2	CASSEIRGQGYTF
TRBV25-1	TRBJ1-5	CASRGDRDQPQHF
TRBV6-2/TRBV6-3	TRBJ2-3	CASTRLAATDTQYF
TRBV7-2	TRBJ2-3	CASSFGQVSSDTQYF
TRBV4-3	TRBJ2-1	CASSQVPENEQFF
TRBV24-1	TRBJ2-7	CATSDLTGFEQYF
TRBV27	TRBJ1-6	CASSLGVVPSGNSPLHF
TRBV7-9	TRBJ1-2	CASSSPGRRYGYTF
TRBV7-2	TRBJ1-2	CASSLVGRSNYGYTF
TRBV7-2	TRBJ2-3	CASSLAGTVSTDTQYF
TRBV5-1	TRBJ2-1	CASSARWTSENNEQFF
TRBV29-1	TRBJ1-5	CSVLEDNTQPQHF